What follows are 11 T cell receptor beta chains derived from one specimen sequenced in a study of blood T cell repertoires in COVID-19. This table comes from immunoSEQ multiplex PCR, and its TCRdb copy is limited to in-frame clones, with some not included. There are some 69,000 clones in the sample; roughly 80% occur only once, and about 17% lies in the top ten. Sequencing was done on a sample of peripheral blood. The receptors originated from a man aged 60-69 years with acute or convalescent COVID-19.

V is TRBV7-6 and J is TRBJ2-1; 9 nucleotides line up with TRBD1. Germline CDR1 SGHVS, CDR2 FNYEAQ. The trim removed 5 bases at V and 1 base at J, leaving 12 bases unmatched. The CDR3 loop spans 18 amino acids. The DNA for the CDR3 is TGTGCCAGCAGCCTTAGGACAGGGGCTGGAGGGTCCTACAATGAGCAGTTCTTC. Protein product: CASSLRTGAGGSYNEQFF.

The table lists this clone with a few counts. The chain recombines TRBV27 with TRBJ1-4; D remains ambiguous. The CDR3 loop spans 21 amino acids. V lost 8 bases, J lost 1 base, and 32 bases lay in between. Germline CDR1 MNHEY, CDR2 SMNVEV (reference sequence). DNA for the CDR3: TGTGCCAGCTCCCCAATAACCCCACCCATCGGAGGCCCGGGAACTAATGAAAAACTGTTTTTT. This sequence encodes CASSPITPPIGGPGTNEKLFF. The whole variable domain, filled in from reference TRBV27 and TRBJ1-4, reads EAQVTQNPRYLITVTGKKLTVTCSQNMNHEYMSWYRQDPGLGLRQIYYSMNVEVTDKGDVPEGYKVSRKEKRNFPLILESPSPNQTSLYFCASSPITPPIGGPGTNEKLFFGSGTQLSVL.

DNA for the CDR3: TGTGCCAGCAGCCCTTTCCTAGCGGGGGGAACAGATACGCAGTATTTT. This sequence encodes CASSPFLAGGTDTQYF. J is TRBJ2-3 and V is TRBV5-6; 11 bases are a match to TRBD2. The V gene's germline CDR1 is SGHDT and CDR2 YYEEEE. This CDR3 region has 16 residues. The V and J ends lost 4 bases and 3 bases, in that order; junction bases with no gene match: 7.

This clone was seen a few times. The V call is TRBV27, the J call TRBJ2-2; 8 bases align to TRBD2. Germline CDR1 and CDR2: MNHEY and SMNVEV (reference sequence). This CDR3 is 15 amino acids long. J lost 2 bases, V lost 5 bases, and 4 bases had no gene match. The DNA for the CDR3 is TGTGCCAGCAGTCCGCGGGGGGCTAACACCGGGGAGCTGTTTTTT. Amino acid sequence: CASSPRGANTGELFF.

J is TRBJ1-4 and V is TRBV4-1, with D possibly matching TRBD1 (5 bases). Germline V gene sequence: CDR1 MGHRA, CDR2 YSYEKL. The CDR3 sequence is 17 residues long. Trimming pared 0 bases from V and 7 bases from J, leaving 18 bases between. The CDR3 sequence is CASSQDHQGVGGEKLFF. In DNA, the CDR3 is TGCGCCAGCAGCCAAGATCATCAAGGGGTAGGCGGTGAAAAACTGTTTTTT.

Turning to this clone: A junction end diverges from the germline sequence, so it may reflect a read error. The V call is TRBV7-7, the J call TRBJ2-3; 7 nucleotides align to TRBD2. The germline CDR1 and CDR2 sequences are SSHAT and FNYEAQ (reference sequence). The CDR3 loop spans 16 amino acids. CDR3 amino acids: CASSPRIIGGNNTQYF. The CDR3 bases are TGTGCTAGCAGCCCCAGGATTATCGGGGGGAACAATACGCAGTATTTT.

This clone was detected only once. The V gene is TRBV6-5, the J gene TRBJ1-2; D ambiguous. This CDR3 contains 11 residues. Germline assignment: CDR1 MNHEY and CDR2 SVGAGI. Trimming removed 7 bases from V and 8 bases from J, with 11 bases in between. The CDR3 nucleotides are TGTGCCAGCACCGACACCCCCGGCTACACCTTC. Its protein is CASTDTPGYTF.

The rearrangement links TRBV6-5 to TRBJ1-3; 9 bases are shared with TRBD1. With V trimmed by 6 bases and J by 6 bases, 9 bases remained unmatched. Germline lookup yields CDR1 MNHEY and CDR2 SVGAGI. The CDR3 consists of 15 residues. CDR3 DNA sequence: TGTGCCAGCAGGAAGATGGGACAGGGCGCAAACACCATATATTTT. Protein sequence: CASRKMGQGANTIYF.

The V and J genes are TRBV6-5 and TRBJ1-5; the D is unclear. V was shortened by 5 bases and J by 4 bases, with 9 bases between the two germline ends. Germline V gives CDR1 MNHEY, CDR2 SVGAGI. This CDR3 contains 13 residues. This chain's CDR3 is CASSTDTNQPQHF. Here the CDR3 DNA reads TGTGCCAGCAGTACTGACACGAATCAGCCCCAGCATTTT.

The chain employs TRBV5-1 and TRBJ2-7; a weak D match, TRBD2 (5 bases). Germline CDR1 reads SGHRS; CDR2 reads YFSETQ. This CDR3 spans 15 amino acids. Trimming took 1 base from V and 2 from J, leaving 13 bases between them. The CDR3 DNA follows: TGCGCCAGCAGCTTGTCCGGCGGGTTTACCTACGAGCAGTACTTC. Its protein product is CASSLSGGFTYEQYF.

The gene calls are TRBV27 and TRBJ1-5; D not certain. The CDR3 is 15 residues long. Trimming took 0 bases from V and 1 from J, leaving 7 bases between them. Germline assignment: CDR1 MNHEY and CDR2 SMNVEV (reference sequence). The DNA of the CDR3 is TGTGCCAGCAGTTTATCGACTAAGAGCAATCAGCCCCAGCATTTT. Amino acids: CASSLSTKSNQPQHF.